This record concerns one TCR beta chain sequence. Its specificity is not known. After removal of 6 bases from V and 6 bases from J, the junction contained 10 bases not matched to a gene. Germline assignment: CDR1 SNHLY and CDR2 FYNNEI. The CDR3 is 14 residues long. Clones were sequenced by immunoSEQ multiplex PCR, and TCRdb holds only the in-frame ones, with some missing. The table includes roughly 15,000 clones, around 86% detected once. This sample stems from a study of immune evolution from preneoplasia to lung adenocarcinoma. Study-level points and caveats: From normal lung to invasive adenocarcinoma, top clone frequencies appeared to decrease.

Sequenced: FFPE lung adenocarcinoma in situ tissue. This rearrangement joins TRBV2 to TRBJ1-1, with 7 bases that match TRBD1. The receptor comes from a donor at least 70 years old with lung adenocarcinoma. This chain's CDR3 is CASRETGEGPEAFF. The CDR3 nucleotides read TGTGCCAGCAGAGAAACAGGGGAGGGACCTGAAGCTTTCTTT.